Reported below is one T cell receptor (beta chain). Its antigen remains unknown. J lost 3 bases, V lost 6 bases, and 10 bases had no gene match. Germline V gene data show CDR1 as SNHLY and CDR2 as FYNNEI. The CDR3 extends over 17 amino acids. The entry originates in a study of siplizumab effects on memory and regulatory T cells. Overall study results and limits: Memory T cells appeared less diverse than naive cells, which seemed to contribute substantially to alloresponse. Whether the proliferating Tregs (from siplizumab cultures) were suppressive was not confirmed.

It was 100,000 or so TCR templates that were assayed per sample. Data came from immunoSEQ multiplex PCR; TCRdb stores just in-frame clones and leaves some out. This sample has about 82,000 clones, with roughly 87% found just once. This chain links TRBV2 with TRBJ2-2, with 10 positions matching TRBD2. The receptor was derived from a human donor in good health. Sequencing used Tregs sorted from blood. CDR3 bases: TGTGCCAGCAGGAGGTGGCTAGCGGGGGACCACACCGGGGAGCTGTTTTTT. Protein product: CASRRWLAGDHTGELFF.